The table lists the clone carrying this T cell receptor beta chain with a few counts. The antigen remains undetermined. These data belong to a study of cytotoxic CD8 clonotypes in ibrutinib-treated CLL. Study overall: Response sampling occurred after a median roughly 11 months of treatment (range 6 to 36). Among the samples, the mean was 255,043 productive templates and approximately 94,000 productive rearrangements. Overall study results and limits: Clonality climbed at ibrutinib response, then dropped toward baseline at progression. T-cell clonality at baseline went above that of age-matched healthy donors and rose and fell with circulating CD8+ T-cell counts.

Sequenced by immunoSEQ multiplex PCR; TCRdb stores in-frame clones only, minus some. The table includes 160,000 or so clones, approximately 90% detected once. Here the sequenced sample was PBMCs, taken at disease progression, from a patient treated with ibrutinib. The source is a human donor with chronic lymphocytic leukemia.

CDR3 region: CARSLSRRVGYGYTF. Here the CDR3 DNA reads TGTGCCAGAAGCTTGTCCCGCAGGGTCGGCTATGGCTACACCTTC. The chain recombines TRBV5-3 with TRBJ1-2, with D maybe TRBD1 (5 bases). TRBV5-3 is treated as an ORF (open reading frame) with a function not yet certain. The CDR3 runs to 15 residues. Trimming left V 1 base short and J 4 bases short, with 14 bases between.